This T cell receptor (beta chain) was recovered during a study of PD-L1 blockade in urothelial cancer. Study overall: Of some 28 patients, about 24 were males with bladder-origin urothelial cancer. Blood gave a median roughly 140,000 T cells.

Germline V gene lookup returns CDR1 SGDLS and CDR2 YYNGEE. The CDR3 is 15 amino acids. Trimming at V came to 1 base and at J to 1 base, leaving 2 bases not matched to a gene. Each PCR received spiked synthetic TCR analog templates. Sequenced by immunoSEQ multiplex PCR; TCRdb stores in-frame clones only, minus some. This table holds tens of thousands of clones, more than 75% found once. Specimen: PBMCs, collected around atezolizumab (anti-PD-L1) treatment. The chain uses TRBV9 and TRBJ1-1, with 9 nucleotides matching TRBD1. The sequence derives from a man between 65 and 85 years old with urothelial cancer. CDR3 nucleotide sequence: TGTGCCAGCAGCGTATTGACAGGGGGGAACACTGAAGCTTTCTTT. This translates into CASSVLTGGNTEAFF.